This is a list of T cell receptor beta chains from one sample in a study of cytomegalovirus exposure and HLA in healthy donors. Measured with immunoSEQ multiplex PCR; TCRdb has only the in-frame clones, and not every one. Among over 85,000 clones listed, 60% to 80% were seen once. The sequencing input was PBMCs. Source of these receptors: a female donor in good health and CMV-seronegative. Both conserved end residues are part of each CDR3.

V gene	J gene	CDR3 protein
TRBV11-1	TRBJ1-1	CASSLEGATNTEAFF
TRBV6-5	TRBJ1-2	CASSYSRQGNYGYTF
TRBV21-1	TRBJ1-1	CASTHRKKQGANTEAFF
TRBV4-2	TRBJ1-5	CASSQGAGQLNQPQHF
TRBV28	TRBJ2-7	CASSEAGAGGPYEQYF
TRBV11-1	TRBJ2-4	CASCPPGQGDIQYF
TRBV19	TRBJ2-4	CASPVGNIQYF
TRBV19	TRBJ2-6	CASSYTGGTGANVLTF
TRBV30	TRBJ2-7	CAWSVLRTGSYEQYF
TRBV30	TRBJ1-5	CAWYNRAGQPQHF
TRBV25-1	TRBJ2-7	CASSEPSSGRYEQYF
TRBV18	TRBJ2-6	CASSPQGALGANVLTF
TRBV19	TRBJ2-7	CASSGDREEQYF
TRBV7-8	TRBJ1-2	CASSSQGLANYGYTF
TRBV18	TRBJ2-5	CASSPGSSGMETQYF
TRBV19	TRBJ1-2	CASSNTGGDGYTF
TRBV28	TRBJ1-4	CASSPQGAGTNEKLFF
TRBV29-1	TRBJ2-2	CSATTNSNTGELFF
TRBV2	TRBJ1-5	CASTSQGISNQPQHF
TRBV27	TRBJ1-5	CASSARSGWDQPQHF
TRBV7-9	TRBJ1-3	CSSSWAEGGGNTIYF
TRBV19	TRBJ1-5	CASSILGQGLSNQPQHF
TRBV5-4	TRBJ2-3	CASSSGLQQPQDTQYF
TRBV2	TRBJ1-4	CASRRVVQGGEKLFF
TRBV28	TRBJ2-5	CASGPPAGMETQYF
TRBV2	TRBJ1-1	CASRGTLNTEAFF
TRBV5-1	TRBJ2-6	CASSRIVSESGANVLTF
TRBV7-3	TRBJ2-1	CASSWTVHPYNEQFF
TRBV9	TRBJ1-1	CASSVGKGAGTEAFF
TRBV29-1	TRBJ2-1	CSVESPGQGAYNEQFF
TRBV4-2	TRBJ2-1	CASSQDRTGEQFF
TRBV6-4	TRBJ1-1	CASSESGNTEAFF
TRBV7-3	TRBJ2-3	CASSLIGSTDTQYF
TRBV30	TRBJ1-2	CAWAGQTIYYGYTF
TRBV9	TRBJ2-3	CASSPTGGDTDTQYF
TRBV18	TRBJ1-5	CASSPPNQQGRKAQHF
TRBV5-4	TRBJ1-3	CASSLGDRSGNTIYF
TRBV9	TRBJ1-2	CASSVADSSYGYTF
TRBV5-1	TRBJ2-1	CASSPSGGQNNEQFF
TRBV5-4	TRBJ2-3	CASSDRLAGTDTQYF
TRBV19	TRBJ2-1	CASSIVDRENYNEQFF
TRBV6-4	TRBJ2-2	CASSVIGSGELFF
TRBV5-1	TRBJ1-5	CASSLDPGQGNQPQHF
TRBV30	TRBJ1-4	CAWRGGFRNEKLFF
TRBV19	TRBJ1-2	CASSVGQGQGYTF
TRBV7-2	TRBJ2-5	CASSLVSGEETQYF
TRBV28	TRBJ2-2	CASSFRTSGRAGELFF
TRBV19	TRBJ1-2	CASTLTGYGYTF
TRBV11-3	TRBJ1-1	CASSFTGNTEAFF
TRBV5-1	TRBJ2-2	CASSLGAPTNTGELFF
TRBV7-9	TRBJ1-2	CASSLGGSPYGYTF
TRBV19	TRBJ2-6	CASSPRQGLHSGANVLTF
TRBV6-1	TRBJ2-1	CASRVAWGRLFF
TRBV28	TRBJ2-7	CASSLAIYEQYF
TRBV27	TRBJ2-7	CASSLTGVTTYEQYF
TRBV11-3	TRBJ2-1	CASSPEPSGGQFF
TRBV4-1	TRBJ1-4	CASSQDRGTANEKLFF